This passage covers 10 T cell receptor beta chains from one sample sequenced in a study of tumor-infiltrating lymphocytes in localized non-small cell lung cancer. Sequencing used immunoSEQ multiplex PCR; TCRdb keeps in-frame clones, though not all of them. The table has some 16,000 clones, 45% to 50% seen once. Source material: lung tumor tissue. These receptors came from a human donor with non-small cell lung cancer.

The chain carries TRBV18 and TRBJ2-3, with unresolved D. This CDR3 spans 13 amino acids. From germline, CDR1 is KGHSH and CDR2 LQKENI. V was shortened by 6 bases and J by 1 base, with 8 bases between the two germline ends. CDR3 in DNA: TGTGCCAGCTCCCGACTCGGCACAGATACGCAGTATTTT. Its translation: CASSRLGTDTQYF.

This chain connects TRBV30 to TRBJ1-2, with a possible D match to TRBD1 (6 bases). The CDR3 is made up of 13 amino acids. V was clipped by 5 bases and J by 7 bases, with 17 bases between them. Germline V gives CDR1 GTSNPN, CDR2 SVGIG (reference sequence). The CDR3 bases are TGTGCCTGGCGGGACATTACGTCTAGTGGCTACACCTTC. Amino acids: CAWRDITSSGYTF.

The rearrangement joins TRBV6-4 to TRBJ1-6, with TRBD1 matching 9 bases. Per germline, CDR1 MRHNA and CDR2 SNTAGT. The CDR3 consists of 15 residues. J lost 6 bases, V lost 8 bases, and 8 bases had no gene match. This chain's CDR3 is CASGGGTGTNSPLHF. The CDR3 DNA follows: TGTGCCAGCGGTGGCGGGACAGGGACTAATTCACCCCTCCACTTT.

The chain has TRBV27 and TRBJ2-5, with TRBD2 matching 10 bases. Germline assignment: CDR1 MNHEY and CDR2 SMNVEV (reference sequence). The trim removed 0 bases at V and 7 bases at J, leaving 8 bases unmatched. The CDR3 contains 16 residues. The CDR3 loop is CASSLSKGLAAVTQYF. Here the CDR3 DNA reads TGTGCCAGCAGTTTATCTAAAGGACTAGCGGCCGTGACCCAGTACTTC.

The V gene is TRBV28, the J gene TRBJ1-2; D might be TRBD1 (6 bases). The CDR3 has 14 amino acids. The germline CDR1 and CDR2 sequences are MDHEN and SYDVKM. Between the trimmed V and J ends, which lost 5 bases and 5 bases, there was a span of 15 bases. As DNA, the CDR3 is TGTGCCAGCAGTCCTGGGGGGGCGCGGTATGGCTACACCTTC. This encodes CASSPGGARYGYTF.

In its sample, this clone was seen many times. The chain couples TRBV5-1 to TRBJ2-1; a weak D match, TRBD2 (7 bases). The germline V and J ends were trimmed by 6 bases and 0 bases, with 25 bases remaining between them. The length of the CDR3 is 19 residues. Per the germline V gene, CDR1 is SGHRS and CDR2 is YFSETQ. Written as DNA, the CDR3 is TGCGCCAGCACTAAGGGGGGGATATCGACGGGGAGCTCCTACAATGAGCAGTTCTTC. Protein product: CASTKGGISTGSSYNEQFF.

The chain recombines TRBV7-8 with TRBJ2-2, with 10 bases identical to TRBD1. CDR1 SGHVS and CDR2 FQNEAQ come from the germline V gene. The trim removed 2 bases at V and 7 bases at J, leaving 13 bases unmatched. The CDR3 runs 18 residues. The CDR3 is CASSLKGQGNLIGGELFF. The DNA for the CDR3 is TGTGCCAGCAGCTTAAAGGGACAGGGGAATCTGATTGGCGGGGAGCTGTTTTTT.

Of note for this clone: One end of the junction fails to match germline, which may point to a read error. The rearrangement joins TRBV7-2 to TRBJ1-1, with no clear D. CDR3 length: 13 residues. CDR1 is SGHTA, CDR2 FQGNSA, per germline. CDR3 protein: CASSNNFPGREKF. The CDR3 nucleotides read TGTGCCAGCAGCAATAATTTTCCCGGACGAGAAAAGTTT.

This clone was counted between two and nine times. This chain uses TRBV11-3 with TRBJ2-7; D is possibly TRBD2 (7 bases). This CDR3 has 15 residues. Trimming cost V 3 bases and J 6 bases, with 18 bases left between them. CDR1 SGHNT and CDR2 YENEEA come from the germline V gene. The CDR3 sequence is CASSLGDGGRFEQYF. The CDR3 nucleotides read TGTGCCAGCAGCTTGGGGGACGGGGGGCGGTTCGAGCAGTACTTC.

As regards this clone: The junction does not match germline at one end; this may be a read error. The chain has TRBV28 and TRBJ2-2, with 9 positions matching TRBD1. Germline lookup yields CDR1 MDHEN and CDR2 SYDVKM. The CDR3 covers 17 residues. Here the CDR3 DNA reads TGTGCCCGCAGATGCCGATTTGGGACAGGGACGACCGGGGAGCTGTTTTTT. Translating gives CARRCRFGTGTTGELFF.